These 25 T cell receptor beta chains were all obtained from the same sample, sequenced in a study of cytomegalovirus exposure and HLA in healthy donors. A multiplex PCR was run with 60 Vbeta primers and 13 Jbeta primers. Data came from immunoSEQ multiplex PCR; TCRdb stores just in-frame clones and leaves some out. This specimen shows more than 75,000 clones; the ten leading clones hold 15%. What was sequenced was PBMCs. The receptors derive from a man between 45 and 60 years old in good health and CMV-seropositive.

This chain connects TRBV9 to TRBJ2-1, with 12 bases fitting TRBD2. The CDR3 is 19 residues long. CDR1 is SGDLS, CDR2 YYNGEE, per germline. V gave up 4 bases and J gave up 0 bases; unmatched junction bases: 11. The CDR3 DNA reads TGTGCCAGCAGCCCCACCGGGACTAGCGGGTTGAGCTCCTACAATGAGCAGTTCTTC. Its protein product is CASSPTGTSGLSSYNEQFF.

This chain uses TRBV27 with TRBJ2-1, with TRBD2 matching over 9 bases. Germline CDR1 MNHEY, CDR2 SMNVEV (reference sequence). The CDR3 is 15 residues long. V dropped 3 bases and J dropped 3; count of bases not matched to a gene: 3. Here the CDR3 reads CASSFAAGGYNEQFF. CDR3 DNA sequence: TGTGCCAGCAGTTTTGCAGCGGGAGGCTACAATGAGCAGTTCTTC.

V and J are TRBV6-5 and TRBJ2-7; weak D call: TRBD1 (5 bases). The CDR3 length is 13 residues. Germline V CDR1 and CDR2: MNHEY, SVGAGI. Trimming took 3 bases from V and 0 from J, leaving 6 bases between them. CDR3 DNA: TGTGCCAGCAGTTATGACAGCTCCTACGAGCAGTACTTC. Translation gives CASSYDSSYEQYF.

V usage is TRBV2 and J usage is TRBJ1-1; 9 nucleotides align to TRBD1. Germline CDR1 SNHLY, CDR2 FYNNEI. This CDR3 is 15 amino acids long. The trim removed 6 bases at V and 0 bases at J, leaving 5 bases unmatched. The CDR3 loop is CASSEQGAMNTEAFF. For the CDR3, the DNA is TGTGCCAGCAGCGAACAGGGGGCTATGAACACTGAAGCTTTCTTT.

This chain links TRBV9 with TRBJ2-5; TRBD1 is a possible D gene (5 bases). CDR1 and CDR2 (germline): SGDLS, YYNGEE. With 1 base removed from V and 5 bases from J, the gap between germline ends came to 15 bases. CDR3 length equals 15 residues. The CDR3 sequence: CASSVLGVQPETQYF. In DNA, the CDR3 is TGTGCCAGCAGCGTACTAGGGGTACAGCCGGAGACCCAGTACTTC.

This chain links TRBV18 with TRBJ2-1; D unclear. The CDR3 sequence is 15 residues long. Germline loops: CDR1 KGHSH, CDR2 LQKENI. V was trimmed by 0 bases and J by 7 bases, leaving 13 bases between them. This chain's CDR3 is CASSPPSGEANEQFF. For the CDR3, the DNA is TGTGCCAGCTCACCACCGAGTGGAGAGGCAAATGAGCAGTTCTTC.

The chain uses TRBV6-5 and TRBJ2-7; TRBD1 might be the D (5 bases). The germline gives CDR1 MNHEY, CDR2 SVGAGI. V was trimmed by 2 bases and J by 2 bases, leaving 10 bases between them. The CDR3 is 14 residues long. The CDR3 is CASSYDGAAYEQYF. CDR3 bases: TGTGCCAGCAGTTACGATGGGGCTGCCTACGAGCAGTACTTC.

This chain joins TRBV11-1 and TRBJ2-7; D might be TRBD2 (5 bases). This CDR3 contains 13 residues. V lost 1 base and J 3 bases, leaving 7 bases between the germline ends. The germline V gene encodes CDR1 SGHAT and CDR2 FQDESV (reference sequence). For the CDR3, the DNA is TGTGCCAGCAGCTTAGGACGGGGCTACGAGCAGTACTTC. Translating it yields CASSLGRGYEQYF. Based on the CDR3 plus reference TRBV11-1 and TRBJ2-7, the full variable domain is EAEVAQSPRYKITEKSQAVAFWCDPISGHATLYWYRQILGQGPELLVQFQDESVVDDSQLPKDRFSAERLKGVDSTLKIQPAELGDSAMYLCASSLGRGYEQYFGPGTRLTVT.

The chain uses TRBV4-2 and TRBJ2-2; D may be TRBD1 (6 bases). V dropped 5 bases and J dropped 0 bases, with 13 bases sitting between them. The CDR3 is 16 residues long. Germline CDR1 reads LGHNA; CDR2 reads YNFKEQ. For the CDR3, the DNA is TGTGCCAGCAGCTCCTGGACAGACGCGAACACCGGGGAGCTGTTTTTT. Its translation is CASSSWTDANTGELFF.

V and J are TRBV5-4 and TRBJ1-2; tentatively, D is TRBD1 (6 bases). CDR3 length equals 13 residues. V was shortened by 3 bases and J by 4 bases, with 10 bases between the two germline ends. The V gene's germline CDR1 is SGHNT and CDR2 YYREEE (reference sequence). DNA for the CDR3: TGTGCCAGCAGCTCCGGGACACGCTATGGCTACACCTTC. Translation gives CASSSGTRYGYTF. Full variable domain (rest looked up from reference TRBV5-4 and TRBJ1-2): ETGVTQSPTHLIKTRGQQVTLRCSSQSGHNTVSWYQQALGQGPQFIFQYYREEENGRGNFPPRFSGLQFPNYSSELNVNALELDDSALYLCASSSGTRYGYTFGSGTRLTVV.

As DNA, the CDR3 is TGTGCCAGCAGTTATAGGACAGCGAACACCGGGGAGCTGTTTTTT. Its translation is CASSYRTANTGELFF. The chain employs TRBV6-5 and TRBJ2-2, with D possibly TRBD1 on 6 matching bases. V shed 3 bases and J shed 0 bases, with 8 bases lying between them. The CDR3 sequence is 15 residues long. The germline gives CDR1 MNHEY, CDR2 SVGAGI.

The rearrangement joins TRBV19 to TRBJ1-4; no firm D call. V gave up 11 bases and J gave up 6 bases, with 7 bases separating them. The germline V gene has CDR1 LNHDA and CDR2 SQIVND (reference sequence). CDR3 size: 10 residues. The CDR3 nucleotides are TGTGCCTGCGGATATGAAAAACTGTTTTTT. This translates into CACGYEKLFF. Full variable domain (outside the CDR3, taken from reference TRBV19 and TRBJ1-4): DGGITQSPKYLFRKEGQNVTLSCEQNLNHDAMYWYRQDPGQGLRLIYYSQIVNDFQKGDIAEGYSVSREKKESFPLTVTSAQKNPTAFYLCACGYEKLFFGSGTQLSVL.

The V call is TRBV29-1, the J call TRBJ2-2; D not certain. The CDR3 consists of 14 residues. CDR1 and CDR2 (germline): SQVTM, ANQGSEA. Trimming took 1 base from V and 4 from J, leaving 10 bases between them. The CDR3 here is CSVEALTGTGELFF. For the CDR3, the DNA is TGCAGCGTTGAAGCCCTGACGGGCACCGGGGAGCTGTTTTTT.

The rearrangement links TRBV27 to TRBJ2-5; 10 bases are a match to TRBD2. Looked up from germline, CDR1 is MNHEY and CDR2 is SMNVEV (reference sequence). The V gene end was trimmed by 7 bases and the J gene end by 4 bases; junction bases not matched to a gene: 3. This CDR3 has 13 residues. The CDR3 is CASKLAGRETQYF. The CDR3, as DNA: TGTGCCAGCAAACTAGCGGGACGAGAGACCCAGTACTTC.

The chain employs TRBV4-1 and TRBJ1-5; D might be TRBD1 (6 bases). Trimming left V 2 bases short and J 4 bases short, with 12 bases between. The CDR3 contains 15 residues. The V gene's germline CDR1 is MGHRA and CDR2 YSYEKL. The CDR3 DNA reads as TGCGCCAGCAGCCAACAGAGGGGGATGAATCAGCCCCAGCATTTT. The encoded protein is CASSQQRGMNQPQHF.

V is TRBV5-6 and J is TRBJ2-7; D may be TRBD1 or TRBD2 (6 bases each). The CDR3 has 13 residues. Germline assignment: CDR1 SGHDT and CDR2 YYEEEE. The V gene lost 0 bases and the J gene lost 7 bases, with 11 bases spanning the gap. The CDR3 DNA follows: TGTGCCAGCAGCTTGGTTCAGGGGAGGGAGCAGTACGTC. Translating it yields CASSLVQGREQYV.

This chain uses TRBV7-3 with TRBJ2-1; 11 nucleotides match TRBD2. This CDR3 comprises 15 residues. After removal of 5 bases from V and 8 bases from J, the junction contained 8 bases not matched to a gene. Germline CDR1 reads SGHTA; CDR2 reads FQGTGA. CDR3 coding DNA: TGTGCCAGCAGCCGCGCGGGTAGCGGGAGGGATGAGCAGTTCTTC. Its translation is CASSRAGSGRDEQFF.

The rearrangement links TRBV4-2 to TRBJ2-1; the match to TRBD2 covers 13 bases. CDR1 and CDR2 (germline): LGHNA, YNFKEQ. This CDR3 has 16 amino acids. V dropped 5 bases and J dropped 3; count of bases not matched to a gene: 4. This CDR3 reads CASSSGLAGVYNEQFF. Here the CDR3 DNA reads TGTGCCAGCAGCTCAGGACTAGCGGGAGTCTACAATGAGCAGTTCTTC.

The gene calls are TRBV9 and TRBJ2-7, with TRBD1 identical over 7 bases. This CDR3 spans 14 amino acids. The germline V gene encodes CDR1 SGDLS and CDR2 YYNGEE. The ends lost 0 bases at V and 2 bases at J; junction bases unmatched: 2. The CDR3 sequence: CASSVEGGAYEQYF. The CDR3 DNA reads as TGTGCCAGCAGCGTAGAAGGGGGCGCCTACGAGCAGTACTTC.

This chain joins TRBV6-5 and TRBJ1-2; 8 nucleotides agree with TRBD1. Trimming removed 5 bases from V and 8 bases from J; junction bases left unmatched: 4. Germline CDR1 reads MNHEY; CDR2 reads SVGAGI. The CDR3 spans 12 residues. The CDR3 loop is CASSQGARGYTF. The CDR3 coding sequence is TGTGCCAGCAGTCAGGGGGCTCGCGGCTACACCTTC.

The chain couples TRBV6-6 to TRBJ2-3; 10 bases agree with TRBD2. CDR3 length: 16 amino acids. Germline-derived CDR1 and CDR2 are MNHNY and SVGAGI (reference sequence). J lost 5 bases, V lost 4 bases, and 9 bases had no gene match. The CDR3 DNA reads as TGTGCCAGCAGTTTACCGGGACTAGCGCAAGAAGATACGCAGTATTTT. Translating gives CASSLPGLAQEDTQYF.

This chain uses TRBV6-5 with TRBJ1-2, with D tentatively TRBD1 (5 bases). Per the germline V gene, CDR1 is MNHEY and CDR2 is SVGAGI. The V end was cut by 6 bases, the J end by 8 bases, with 19 bases between. There are 14 residues in the CDR3. CDR3 sequence: CASSLRSAGKGYTF. CDR3 DNA: TGTGCCAGCAGCCTACGCTCGGCAGGGAAAGGCTACACCTTC.

This sequence joins TRBV18 and TRBJ1-2; D is uncertain. The CDR3 runs to 15 residues. Germline V CDR1 and CDR2: KGHSH, LQKENI. Trimming stripped 3 bases from V and 5 bases from J, with 16 bases between. Here the CDR3 reads CASSPGVPAVYGYTF. Here the CDR3 DNA reads TGTGCCAGCTCACCCGGGGTTCCCGCAGTTTATGGCTACACCTTC.

The rearrangement links TRBV5-4 to TRBJ2-3, with D possibly matching TRBD2 (6 bases). The CDR3 length is 15 residues. V lost 4 bases and J 2 bases, leaving 14 bases between the germline ends. From germline, CDR1 is SGHNT and CDR2 YYREEE (reference sequence). CDR3 region: CASSRDLLPTDTQYF. The DNA for the CDR3 is TGTGCCAGCAGCAGGGACTTGCTACCCACAGATACGCAGTATTTT.

This chain joins TRBV6-5 and TRBJ1-3, with a weak D call TRBD1 (5 bases). The germline V and J ends were trimmed by 4 bases and 1 base, with 14 bases remaining between them. Germline CDR1 and CDR2: MNHEY and SVGAGI. There are 16 residues in the CDR3. DNA for the CDR3: TGTGCCAGCAGTTCCCCGGGCGGGGGATCTGGAAACACCATATATTTT. Protein product: CASSSPGGGSGNTIYF.